The rows below give T cell receptor beta chains drawn from one sample of a study of shared clonotypes between healthy human individuals. Here immunoSEQ multiplex PCR was the method, and the copy in TCRdb shows in-frame clones only, minus some. Altogether 330,000 or so clones are present, roughly 70% being singletons, with the ten largest covering over 9%. The specimen was memory CD4+ T cells sorted from blood. These receptors were collected from a man aged 30 to 45 in good health. CDR3s include the opening cysteine and the closing phenylalanine or tryptophan. D genes are given only for firm matches. Clone size, where shown, is once, few, many, or a class for clones that have expanded.

D | J | size | V | CDR3 | DNA
. | TRBJ1-4 | . | TRBV9 | CASSRGTTNEKLFF | TGTGCCAGCAGCAGAGGTACAACTAATGAAAAACTGTTTTTT
. | TRBJ2-1 | . | TRBV10-2 | CASKRSGGYNEQFF | TGCGCCAGCAAGAGGAGCGGAGGGTACAATGAGCAGTTCTTC
. | TRBJ2-7 | once | TRBV5-5 | CASSFGLLGPGYEQYF | TGTGCCAGCAGCTTTGGGTTGTTGGGGCCGGGGTACGAGCAGTACTTC
. | TRBJ2-7 | . | TRBV5-1 | CASSLDPPSYEQYF | TGCGCCAGCAGCTTGGACCCCCCCTCCTACGAGCAGTACTTC
. | TRBJ2-2 | . | TRBV5-1 | CASSSRGGGDTGELFF | TGCGCCAGCAGCTCCCGTGGCGGCGGGGACACCGGGGAGCTGTTTTTT
TRBD2 | TRBJ2-7 | . | TRBV5-1 | CASSLRAPTSGTSYEQYF | TGCGCCAGCAGCTTGCGGGCTCCGACTAGCGGAACGTCCTACGAGCAGTACTTC
. | TRBJ2-3 | . | TRBV4-2 | CASSQEVQGTDTQYF | TGTGCCAGCAGCCAAGAGGTGCAGGGCACAGATACGCAGTATTTT
. | TRBJ1-2 | . | TRBV15 | CATSRDRWDYGYTF | TGTGCCACCAGCAGAGATCGGTGGGATTATGGCTACACCTTC
TRBD2 | TRBJ2-5 | . | TRBV9 | CASSATSGRALETQYF | TGTGCCAGCAGCGCTACTAGCGGGAGGGCCTTGGAGACCCAGTACTTC
. | TRBJ1-1 | . | TRBV7-2 | CASSFSQDAFF | TGTGCCAGCAGCTTCTCGCAGGACGCTTTCTTT
TRBD2 | TRBJ2-1 | . | TRBV28 | CATSRTSGRPGINEQFF | TGTGCCACCTCCCGGACTAGCGGGAGACCAGGGATCAATGAGCAGTTCTTC
TRBD1 | TRBJ2-7 | few | TRBV5-8 | CASSPRQGSLYEQYF | TGTGCCAGCAGCCCTAGACAGGGATCTCTCTACGAGCAGTACTTC
TRBD1 | TRBJ2-1 | . | TRBV11-3 | CASSLGDRSYNEQFF | TGTGCCAGCAGCTTAGGGGACAGATCCTACAATGAGCAGTTCTTC
. | TRBJ1-1 | . | TRBV2 | CARSLQVNTEAFF | TGTGCCAGAAGTTTACAGGTGAACACTGAAGCTTTCTTT
TRBD2 | TRBJ2-1 | . | TRBV29-1 | CSVKFGTSVTEQFF | TGCAGCGTAAAATTCGGGACTAGCGTCACTGAGCAGTTCTTC
. | TRBJ1-5 | many | TRBV6-1 | CASSEAPADQPQHF | TGTGCCAGCAGTGAAGCGCCGGCCGATCAGCCCCAGCATTTT
TRBD1 | TRBJ2-5 | few | TRBV11-3 | CASSSDRGETQYF | TGTGCCAGCAGCTCCGACAGGGGCGAGACCCAGTACTTC
. | TRBJ2-7 | . | TRBV19 | CASSMVALFKGSYEQYF | TGTGCCAGTAGTATGGTTGCCCTATTCAAGGGATCCTACGAGCAGTACTTC
TRBD1 | TRBJ1-1 | few | TRBV12-5 | CASGLWSGGGNTEAFF | TGTGCTAGTGGTTTGTGGTCAGGGGGTGGAAACACTGAAGCTTTCTTT
TRBD2 | TRBJ2-1 | few | TRBV9 | CASSVGASGSSNEQFF | TGTGCCAGCAGCGTTGGAGCTAGCGGGAGTTCGAATGAGCAGTTCTTC
TRBD2 | TRBJ2-1 | few | TRBV19 | CATRTSGDHEQFF | TGTGCCACCCGGACTAGCGGGGACCATGAGCAGTTCTTC
. | TRBJ2-7 | . | TRBV11-2 | CASSLRGGSSYEQYF | TGTGCCAGCAGCTTAAGGGGCGGTAGCTCCTACGAGCAGTACTTC
TRBD1 | TRBJ1-2 | . | TRBV25-1 | CASSEYQPGTANNYGYTF | TGTGCCAGCAGTGAATACCAACCGGGGACAGCGAATAACTATGGCTACACCTTC
. | TRBJ1-1 | once | TRBV5-1 | CASSAAGLRYTEAFF | TGCGCCAGCAGCGCCGCAGGGTTACGGTACACTGAAGCTTTCTTT
. | TRBJ1-2 | . | TRBV7-8 | CASTQQDRGAYGYTF | TGTGCCAGCACCCAACAGGACCGGGGAGCCTATGGCTACACCTTC
. | TRBJ2-2 | . | TRBV7-7 | CASSFEVNTGELFF | TGTGCTAGCAGCTTTGAAGTCAACACCGGGGAGCTGTTTTTT
. | TRBJ1-1 | . | TRBV4-3 | CASSQDMNTEAFF | TGCGCCAGCAGCCAAGATATGAACACTGAAGCTTTCTTT
. | TRBJ2-5 | . | TRBV2 | CASSLELQETQYF | TGTGCCAGCAGCTTGGAGCTACAAGAGACCCAGTACTTC